These T cell receptor beta chains were read from a single sample in a study of T cells in Graves' hyperthyroidism and ophthalmopathy. TCRdb passed the multiplex PCR reads through MiXCR, listing each CDR3 protein once. This table has around 600,000 distinct CDR3 sequences, around 14% appearing once. The specimen sequenced was blood. These TCRs come from a woman aged 25-40 years with Graves' hyperthyroidism. Both conserved end residues are part of each CDR3. The D gene is left open where the match is weak. Where a row states a size, it is once, few, many or the class of an expanded clone; other rows omit it.

>few|TRBV12-3/TRBV12-4|TRBD1|TRBJ2-4|14
CASSPGTGGAIQYF
TGTGCCAGCAGCCCTGGGACAGGGGGGGCCATTCAGTACTTC
>many|TRBV7-2|-|TRBJ1-1|15
CASSLNVGSLGGAFF
TGTGCCAGCAGCTTAAATGTGGGATCCTTAGGGGGAGCTTTCTTT
>few|TRBV19|TRBD1|TRBJ1-5|15
CASSIGSGTTGAQHF
TGTGCCAGTAGTATAGGCAGTGGGACGACAGGGGCACAGCATTTT
>many|TRBV29-1|-|TRBJ2-2|16
CSVEDFGWKGNGELFF
TGCAGCGTTGAAGATTTTGGGTGGAAGGGGAACGGGGAGCTGTTTTTT
>few|TRBV5-8|-|TRBJ1-3|12
CASSSPGNTIYF
TGTGCCAGCAGCTCCCCGGGGAACACCATATATTTT
>-|TRBV6-5|-|TRBJ2-1|14
CASSYSTDSREQFF
TGTGCCAGCAGTTACTCGACGGACAGTCGAGAGCAGTTCTTC
>-|TRBV7-8|-|TRBJ2-7|14
CASSLAVPGNEQYF
TGTGCCAGCAGCTTAGCGGTTCCAGGGAACGAGCAGTACTTC
>few|TRBV29-1|-|TRBJ1-2|11
CSVEDGQGYTF
TGCAGCGTTGAAGATGGGCAGGGGTACACCTTC
>many|TRBV5-1|-|TRBJ2-7|14
CASSFSDRAYEQYF
TGCGCCAGCAGCTTCAGCGACAGAGCCTACGAGCAGTACTTC
>many|TRBV28|TRBD1|TRBJ1-1|16
CASSALPGQEDTEAFF
TGTGCCAGCAGTGCCCTTCCGGGACAGGAAGACACTGAAGCTTTCTTT